These T cell receptor beta chains were read from a single sample in a study of cytotoxic CD8 clonotypes in ibrutinib-treated CLL. The assay was immunoSEQ multiplex PCR, and TCRdb's table has in-frame clones only and misses some. The sample has approximately 160,000 clones, approximately 90% seen once. Sequenced material: PBMCs, taken at disease progression, from a patient treated with ibrutinib. Every receptor here comes from a human donor with chronic lymphocytic leukemia. Both conserved end residues are part of each CDR3. A D gene is named only where the DNA matches it firmly. Some rows mark clone size as missing; the rest say once, few, many or name a class of expanded clone.

D gene,J gene,clone size,V gene,CDR3 protein,CDR3 DNA
.,TRBJ1-6,.,TRBV6-5,CASRSSYNSPLHF,TGTGCCAGCAGGAGCTCCTATAATTCACCCCTCCACTTT
.,TRBJ2-7,.,TRBV10-2,CASGSMGYEQYF,TGCGCCAGCGGCTCCATGGGGTACGAGCAGTACTTC
TRBD2,TRBJ2-7,few,TRBV29-1,CSVLAGRYEQYF,TGCAGCGTTCTAGCGGGTCGGTACGAGCAGTACTTC
.,TRBJ2-7,.,TRBV6-1,CASINRGAGEQYF,TGTGCCAGCATAAACAGGGGAGCGGGTGAGCAGTACTTC
TRBD2,TRBJ2-7,.,TRBV30,CAWSERAGGYEQYF,TGTGCCTGGAGTGAAAGGGCGGGGGGCTACGAGCAGTACTTC
.,TRBJ2-2,.,TRBV5-6,CASSLSGVENTGELFF,TGTGCCAGCAGCTTGTCCGGGGTCGAGAACACCGGGGAGCTGTTTTTT
.,TRBJ2-2,.,TRBV4-1,CASSQVLVGNPGELFF,TGCGCCAGCAGCCAAGTTCTAGTCGGGAACCCCGGGGAGCTGTTTTTT
TRBD1,TRBJ1-2,.,TRBV6-5,CASSPGQATYGYTF,TGTGCCAGCAGTCCAGGACAGGCAACCTATGGCTACACCTTC
.,TRBJ2-1,.,TRBV7-3,CASSFDAARGNEQFF,TGTGCCAGCAGCTTCGATGCGGCCCGTGGGAATGAGCAGTTCTTC
.,TRBJ1-2,.,TRBV27,CASSQSPPGWGYTF,TGTGCCAGCAGCCAAAGCCCACCCGGATGGGGCTACACCTTC
.,TRBJ1-1,once,TRBV7-6,CASSHIQGMNTEAFF,TGTGCCAGCAGCCATATACAGGGAATGAACACTGAAGCTTTCTTT
.,TRBJ1-2,.,TRBV29-1,CSVKQGLSMYGYTF,TGCAGCGTCAAACAGGGTCTGAGCATGTATGGCTACACCTTC
.,TRBJ2-6,.,TRBV7-8,CASSLRVSGANVLTF,TGTGCCAGCAGCTTAAGGGTCTCTGGGGCCAACGTCCTGACTTTC
.,TRBJ1-2,.,TRBV11-2,CASSQEGFGANYGYTF,TGTGCCAGCAGCCAAGAGGGGTTTGGCGCTAACTATGGCTACACCTTC
.,TRBJ2-7,.,TRBV5-6,CASSHRTRSYYEQYF,TGTGCCAGCAGCCACCGAACTAGGTCTTACTACGAGCAGTACTTC
.,TRBJ2-7,.,TRBV6-6,CASSLDWTYEQYF,TGTGCCAGCAGTTTAGACTGGACGTACGAGCAGTACTTC
TRBD2,TRBJ2-1,.,TRBV7-9,CASSLAASGSSYSYNEQFF,TGTGCCAGCAGCTTAGCAGCTAGCGGGAGTTCTTACTCCTACAATGAGCAGTTCTTC
.,TRBJ1-1,.,TRBV6-1,CASSEAWGRWEAFF,TGTGCCAGCAGTGAAGCATGGGGACGTTGGGAAGCTTTCTTT
TRBD2,TRBJ2-7,.,TRBV9,CASSPGASGTYEQYF,TGTGCCAGCAGCCCCGGGGCTAGCGGAACCTACGAGCAGTACTTC
.,TRBJ1-1,.,TRBV11-3,CASSARVLGDTEAFF,TGTGCCAGCAGCGCAAGGGTGTTGGGAGACACTGAAGCTTTCTTT
.,TRBJ1-2,.,TRBV18,CASSPYTVPDYGYTF,TGTGCCAGCTCCCCCTACACGGTACCGGACTATGGCTACACCTTC
.,TRBJ2-2,.,TRBV7-3,CASSLGRDPGELFF,TGTGCCAGCAGCTTAGGGAGAGACCCCGGGGAGCTGTTTTTT
.,TRBJ2-1,.,TRBV29-1,CSVDGVVAESQNNEQFF,TGCAGCGTTGACGGGGTTGTAGCGGAATCTCAAAACAATGAGCAGTTCTTC
.,TRBJ2-7,.,TRBV18,CASSPQPSTSPREQYF,TGTGCCAGCTCACCGCAACCTTCGACTAGTCCTCGCGAGCAGTACTTC
TRBD2,TRBJ2-7,.,TRBV5-1,CASSLVGGGPREQYF,TGCGCCAGCAGCCTCGTTGGGGGAGGGCCTCGAGAGCAGTACTTC
.,TRBJ2-1,.,TRBV7-2,CASSLAVGVSYNEQFF,TGTGCCAGCAGCTTAGCAGTTGGGGTCTCCTACAATGAGCAGTTCTTC
TRBD1,TRBJ2-1,.,TRBV4-2,CASSQAGMGTGEQFF,TGTGCCAGCAGCCAAGCAGGTATGGGGACAGGTGAGCAGTTCTTC
TRBD1,TRBJ2-1,once,TRBV19,CASGDRGSYNEQFF,TGTGCCAGTGGGGACAGAGGCTCCTACAATGAGCAGTTCTTC
TRBD2,TRBJ2-1,.,TRBV4-3,CASSHQGGLAGGPNEQFF,TGCGCCAGCAGCCATCAAGGGGGACTAGCGGGAGGGCCCAATGAGCAGTTCTTC
TRBD1,TRBJ2-4,.,TRBV5-6,CASSLLGGLAKNIQYF,TGTGCCAGCAGCTTGTTAGGGGGCCTAGCCAAAAACATTCAGTACTTC
.,TRBJ2-1,.,TRBV13,CASSPIGGAYNEQFF,TGTGCCAGCAGCCCAATCGGGGGCGCCTACAATGAGCAGTTCTTC